This T cell receptor beta chain appears in the sequencing data of a study of T cells in localized non-small cell lung cancer. Clones were read by immunoSEQ multiplex PCR, and TCRdb kept only the in-frame ones, dropping some. The sample consists of tens of thousands of clones, roughly 89% of them appearing once. Study outcomes and limitations: Greater T cell density in blood accompanied longer overall survival. The highest T cell clonality was in uninvolved adjacent lung, above tumor. The study detected a median roughly 57 of the top 100 tumor clones in adjacent lung.

Turning to this clone: What it recognizes is unknown.

The germline gives CDR1 MNHEY, CDR2 SMNVEV (reference sequence). Trimming pared 3 bases from V and 0 bases from J, leaving 14 bases between. The CDR3 spans 17 residues. This sequence originates from a man aged 40 to 75 with stage I squamous cell lung carcinoma. This specimen was peripheral blood, taken before any cancer treatment. The gene calls are TRBV27 and TRBJ1-4; TRBD1 might be the D (5 bases). CDR3 sequence: CASSFSGATATNEKLFF. The CDR3 nucleotides are TGTGCCAGCAGTTTTTCCGGGGCGACAGCAACTAATGAAAAACTGTTTTTT. Filled out from reference TRBV27 and TRBJ1-4, the complete variable domain reads EAQVTQNPRYLITVTGKKLTVTCSQNMNHEYMSWYRQDPGLGLRQIYYSMNVEVTDKGDVPEGYKVSRKEKRNFPLILESPSPNQTSLYFCASSFSGATATNEKLFFGSGTQLSVL.